These 25 T cell receptor beta chains came from one sample sequenced in a study of blood T cell repertoires in COVID-19. TCRdb keeps only in-frame clones here, not all; method: immunoSEQ multiplex PCR. The data show just over 300,000 clones, roughly 90% seen once. The sample was peripheral blood. These receptors all come from a man aged 18 to 29 with active or convalescent COVID-19.

The V and J genes are TRBV3-1 (or the pseudogene TRBV3-2) and TRBJ2-2, with 13 nucleotides matching TRBD2. The CDR3 spans 17 residues. The germline V gene encodes CDR1 LGHDT and CDR2 YNNKEL (reference sequence). Trimming took 4 bases from V and 2 from J; bases not matched to a gene: 4. The CDR3 DNA is TGTGCCAGCAGCCGGACTAGCGGGAGAGCTAACACCGGGGAGCTGTTTTTT. This codes for CASSRTSGRANTGELFF.

V gene TRBV5-3 combines with J gene TRBJ2-3, with D possibly TRBD2 on 5 matching bases. TRBV5-3 is identified as an open reading frame with a role that is uncertain. The length of the CDR3 is 18 residues. The V end lost 6 bases, the J end lost 3 bases, and 26 bases lay between the germline ends. This CDR3 reads CARKSRLKTSFLTDTQYF. In DNA, the CDR3 is TGTGCCAGAAAAAGCCGTCTTAAAACTAGTTTTCTTACAGATACGCAGTATTTT.

This chain uses TRBV2 with TRBJ2-2; 11 nucleotides line up with TRBD2. The CDR3 covers 15 residues. The V gene end was trimmed by 6 bases and the J gene end by 3 bases; junction bases not matched to a gene: 3. The germline gives CDR1 SNHLY, CDR2 FYNNEI. CDR3 DNA: TGTGCCAGCAGCCTAGCGGGAGGCCACACCGGGGAGCTGTTTTTT. Translating it yields CASSLAGGHTGELFF.

The genes are TRBV6-5 and TRBJ2-1; 9 bases are shared with TRBD1. In germline, CDR1 is MNHEY, CDR2 SVGAGI. V shed 0 bases and J 9 bases; nucleotides not matched to a gene: 6. The CDR3 is 15 residues long. CDR3 coding DNA: TGTGCCAGCAGTTACTCGGGACAGGGTTCCTCTGAGCAGTTCTTC. Protein sequence: CASSYSGQGSSEQFF.

This chain connects TRBV7-2 to TRBJ2-5; D is possibly TRBD2 (5 bases). Germline V gene lookup returns CDR1 SGHTA and CDR2 FQGNSA. The germline V and J ends were trimmed by 1 base and 5 bases, with 17 bases remaining between them. The CDR3 sequence is 16 residues long. Here the CDR3 DNA reads TGTGCCAGCAGCTTAGAACTCGTAGCGCCCTCGGAGACCCAGTACTTC. Protein sequence: CASSLELVAPSETQYF. Full variable domain (remainder filled in from reference TRBV7-2 and TRBJ2-5): GAGVSQSPSNKVTEKGKDVELRCDPISGHTALYWYRQSLGQGLEFLIYFQGNSAPDKSGLPSDRFSAERTGGSVSTLTIQRTQQEDSAVYLCASSLELVAPSETQYFGPGTRLLVL.

The genes are TRBV27 and TRBJ2-1; a possible D gene is TRBD1 (6 bases). The length of the CDR3 is 15 residues. Per the germline V gene, CDR1 is MNHEY and CDR2 is SMNVEV (reference sequence). The V and J ends lost 6 bases and 4 bases respectively, with 16 bases between them. The CDR3, as DNA: TGTGCCAGCAGCTCCGGGACACGGACTTACAATGAGCAGTTCTTC. Translation gives CASSSGTRTYNEQFF.

The V gene is TRBV5-6, the J gene TRBJ1-6; D is uncertain. Looked up from germline, CDR1 is SGHDT and CDR2 is YYEEEE. This CDR3 has 13 amino acids. Trimming stripped 2 bases from V and 14 bases from J, with 14 bases between. The CDR3 coding sequence is TGTGCCAGCAGCTTTGCGACCCGGGTCACCCTCCACTTT. Residues: CASSFATRVTLHF.

The chain combines TRBV19 with TRBJ1-5; no definite D call. CDR3 size: 14 residues. The germline gives CDR1 LNHDA, CDR2 SQIVND (reference sequence). V was clipped by 5 bases and J by 3 bases, with 11 bases between them. In nucleotides, the CDR3 is TGTGCCAGTAGTCCCGGGGTCAACAATCAGCCCCAGCATTTT. Translation: CASSPGVNNQPQHF.

The chain carries TRBV19 and TRBJ2-3; 9 bases fit TRBD2. Per germline, CDR1 LNHDA and CDR2 SQIVND (reference sequence). After removal of 6 bases from V and 3 bases from J, the junction contained 4 bases not matched to a gene. This CDR3 has 14 amino acids. The CDR3 nucleotides read TGTGCCAGTAGAGCGGGAGGAGGAACAGATACGCAGTATTTT. Translated: CASRAGGGTDTQYF.

This CDR3 is CASSVGSDRQVYF. The CDR3 DNA reads as TGTGCCAGCAGCGTAGGTTCGGACCGACAGGTGTATTTT. This chain connects TRBV9 to TRBJ2-3; D is possibly TRBD1 (6 bases). This CDR3 has 13 amino acids. Germline V gene lookup returns CDR1 SGDLS and CDR2 YYNGEE. V lost 0 bases to trimming and J lost 14 bases, with 16 bases between them.

This chain uses TRBV4-2 with TRBJ2-1, with 10 bases matching TRBD2. Germline CDR1 LGHNA, CDR2 YNFKEQ. V lost 1 base and J lost 8; bases outside the gene matches: 8. The CDR3 is 16 residues long. Written as DNA, the CDR3 is TGTGCCAGCAGCCAAGGGTGGGCTAGCGGGAGCGATGAGCAGTTCTTC. This codes for CASSQGWASGSDEQFF.

The chain recombines TRBV11-2 with TRBJ2-1; maybe TRBD1 (6 bases). The V gene lost 5 bases and the J gene lost 6 bases, with 11 bases spanning the gap. Germline CDR1 and CDR2: SGHAT and FQNNGV. This CDR3 is built from 13 residues. The CDR3: CASSPKGGNEQFF. For the CDR3, the DNA is TGTGCCAGCAGCCCCAAAGGGGGCAATGAGCAGTTCTTC.

V usage is TRBV28 and J usage is TRBJ2-1; possibly TRBD1 for D (6 bases). V lost 8 bases, J lost 7 bases, and 24 bases lay in between. The CDR3 is made up of 16 amino acids. Germline V gene sequence: CDR1 MDHEN, CDR2 SYDVKM. Here the CDR3 DNA reads TGTGCCAGCCGCCCCTATTCAGGGACAAATTCTAATGAGCAGTTCTTC. Translating gives CASRPYSGTNSNEQFF. Full variable domain (outside the CDR3, taken from reference TRBV28 and TRBJ2-1): DVKVTQSSRYLVKRTGEKVFLECVQDMDHENMFWYRQDPGLGLRLIYFSYDVKMKEKGDIPEGYSVSREKKERFSLILESASTNQTSMYLCASRPYSGTNSNEQFFGPGTRLTVL.

The chain is built from TRBV19 and TRBJ2-5; 7 bases match TRBD1. Unmatched junction bases numbered 14, after V lost 5 bases and J lost 2 bases. CDR3 length: 17 amino acids. The germline V gene has CDR1 LNHDA and CDR2 SQIVND (reference sequence). The CDR3 DNA reads TGTGCCAGTAGTTCTCGCTGTAGGGACAGAAGTCAAGAGACCCAGTACTTC. Residues: CASSSRCRDRSQETQYF.

V is TRBV10-3 and J is TRBJ1-1; weak D call: TRBD1 (6 bases). The germline V gene has CDR1 ENHRY and CDR2 SYGVKD. This CDR3 has 14 residues. V was pared by 4 bases and J by 0 bases, with 9 bases between. This chain's CDR3 is CAISATGLNTEAFF. The CDR3 DNA sequence: TGTGCCATCAGTGCAACAGGGTTGAACACTGAAGCTTTCTTT.

CDR3 in DNA: TGTGCCAGCAGACCTGGACAGAATGAAAAACTGTTTTTT. Amino acids: CASRPGQNEKLFF. V gene TRBV28 combines with J gene TRBJ1-4; D possibly corresponds to TRBD1 (6 bases). This CDR3 region has 13 residues. V dropped 6 bases and J dropped 5 bases, with 10 bases sitting between them. Per germline, CDR1 MDHEN and CDR2 SYDVKM. The whole variable domain, filled in from reference TRBV28 and TRBJ1-4, reads DVKVTQSSRYLVKRTGEKVFLECVQDMDHENMFWYRQDPGLGLRLIYFSYDVKMKEKGDIPEGYSVSREKKERFSLILESASTNQTSMYLCASRPGQNEKLFFGSGTQLSVL.

The chain is built from TRBV18 and TRBJ1-4, with 8 bases aligning to TRBD1. Germline loops: CDR1 KGHSH, CDR2 LQKENI. The CDR3 spans 16 residues. V was clipped by 1 base and J by 6 bases; unmatched bases: 7. For the CDR3, the DNA is TGTGCCAGCTCACCACAACGGGACAGGAAACATGAAAAACTGTTTTTT. This encodes CASSPQRDRKHEKLFF.

The chain employs TRBV7-2 and TRBJ2-3; no reliable D call. This CDR3 contains 15 residues. Germline V lookup: CDR1 SGHTA, CDR2 FQGNSA. Trimming removed 4 bases at V and 2 bases at J, with 13 bases between. The CDR3 nucleotides are TGTGCCAGCAGCTCTTCCCTAATTAACACAGATACGCAGTATTTT. Its translation is CASSSSLINTDTQYF.

The chain couples TRBV4-2 to TRBJ2-3; 7 bases map to TRBD2. Per the germline V gene, CDR1 is LGHNA and CDR2 is YNFKEQ. This CDR3 is built from 15 residues. V shed 1 base, J shed 4 bases, and the junction held 5 bases outside the gene matches. The CDR3 DNA follows: TGTGCCAGCAGCCAAGGGGTGGGAGGGTCAGATACGCAGTATTTT. Translation: CASSQGVGGSDTQYF.

This rearrangement joins TRBV6-1 to TRBJ1-2; TRBD1 agrees at 8 bases. CDR3 length equals 16 residues. V was pared by 2 bases and J by 3 bases, with 8 bases of the junction left unmatched. The germline V gene has CDR1 MNHNS and CDR2 SASEGT. The CDR3 nucleotides read TGTGCCAGCAGTGAAAATCAGGGGGCTTTGGACTATGGCTACACCTTC. It translates to CASSENQGALDYGYTF.

The rearrangement uses TRBV7-8 and TRBJ2-2; 10 nucleotides align to TRBD1. CDR1 and CDR2 (germline): SGHVS, FQNEAQ. The ends lost 4 bases at V and 13 bases at J; junction bases unmatched: 18. This CDR3 is 17 amino acids long. Here the CDR3 reads CASSSPPDRGLSGALFF. Here the CDR3 DNA reads TGTGCCAGCAGCTCACCTCCGGACAGGGGGTTGTCGGGCGCGCTGTTTTTT.

The V call is TRBV19, the J call TRBJ2-7; D possibly corresponds to TRBD1 (5 bases). The V gene's germline CDR1 is LNHDA and CDR2 SQIVND (reference sequence). V lost 2 bases and J lost 1, with 12 bases in between. CDR3 length: 15 amino acids. CDR3 in DNA: TGTGCCAGTAGTATATCCCCCAGGGTTTCCTACGAGCAGTACTTC. It yields the protein CASSISPRVSYEQYF.

V gene TRBV7-2 combines with J gene TRBJ2-2; D not certain. Between the trimmed V and J ends, which lost 1 base and 1 base, there was a span of 4 bases. The CDR3 is 14 amino acids. From germline, CDR1 is SGHTA and CDR2 FQGNSA. The CDR3 here is CASSLELNTGELFF. CDR3 nucleotide sequence: TGTGCCAGCAGCTTAGAACTGAACACCGGGGAGCTGTTTTTT.

The V call is TRBV9, the J call TRBJ2-3, with 8 nucleotides matching TRBD2. This CDR3 spans 17 amino acids. Looked up from germline, CDR1 is SGDLS and CDR2 is YYNGEE. After removal of 0 bases from V and 2 bases from J, the junction contained 8 bases not matched to a gene. CDR3 nucleotides: TGTGCCAGCAGCGTAGAGGGCGCTAGCGGGTTCACAGATACGCAGTATTTT. This gives the protein CASSVEGASGFTDTQYF.

V usage is TRBV10-3 and J usage is TRBJ2-2, with 11 nucleotides matching TRBD1. V was clipped by 6 bases and J by 6 bases; unmatched bases: 6. The CDR3 sequence is 15 residues long. Germline lookup yields CDR1 ENHRY and CDR2 SYGVKD. This CDR3 reads CAIRNEGQGAGELFF. CDR3 DNA: TGTGCCATCAGAAACGAGGGACAGGGGGCCGGGGAGCTGTTTTTT.